This T cell receptor beta chain was profiled in a study of sequential checkpoint blockade in melanoma. Study at large: First-line arms were nivolumab then ipilimumab, or the reverse, randomized 1:1. 90 to 95 pretreatment tumor DNA samples were TCRβ immunosequenced. Matched biopsies came pretreatment and at week 13 for approximately 20 patients. The study, taken as a whole, reports: For nivolumab-first patients, baseline tumor clonality was associated with response.

Produced via immunoSEQ multiplex PCR; TCRdb's table is partial and in-frame only. The data show about 18,000 clones, 65% to 75% seen once. As regards this clone: Its antigen is not identified.

V was cut by 5 bases and J by 0 bases, with 17 bases left in between. CDR3 length: 16 residues. Germline CDR1 reads MNHGY; CDR2 reads SAAAGT. Treatment meaning: randomized to nivolumab then ipilimumab (arm A) or the reverse (arm B). Sequencing was performed on tumor tissue (inferred from file names), taken from a patient given nivolumab and ipilimumab in sequence. The sequence derives from a human donor with melanoma. V and J are TRBV6-8 and TRBJ2-7; D perhaps matches TRBD1 (6 bases). The CDR3 loop is CASSPLRGIASYEQYF. CDR3 nucleotides: TGTGCCAGCAGTCCCCTCAGGGGAATAGCCTCCTACGAGCAGTACTTC.